This T cell receptor (beta chain) originates from a study of control samples from healthy donors and cancer patients. Sequencing was performed with immunoSEQ multiplex PCR; in TCRdb, only in-frame clones are kept and a portion is missing. This sample yields 150,000 or so clones, of which around 88% are seen a single time; approximately 1.6% belongs to the top ten. This sequence originates from a man between 18 and 35 years old in good health. The material sequenced was blood.

CDR3 DNA: TGTGCCAGCAGTCCCAAAAACATCGGGGGCTATGGCTACACCTTC. Translating it yields CASSPKNIGGYGYTF. V is TRBV28 and J is TRBJ1-2, with a possible D match to TRBD1 (5 bases). Per germline, CDR1 MDHEN and CDR2 SYDVKM. The CDR3 has 15 residues. The V end was cut by 5 bases, the J end by 4 bases, with 17 bases between.